This passage covers 15 T cell receptor beta chains from one sample sequenced in a study of Ad26.COV2.S vaccination and SARS-CoV-2 variants. Sample treatment: some 19 received Ad26.COV2.S at low or high dose, single or two shots; several received placebo; per-sample allocation not given. After the first vaccine or placebo injection, samples were drawn on day 63. TCRdb's table, derived via immunoSEQ multiplex PCR, lists solely in-frame clones and lacks some. The repertoire holds some 520,000 clones, with around 88% as singletons. Source: peripheral blood, taken in a trial of Ad26.COV2.S vaccine versus placebo. The receptors shown here come from a person aged 18-65 years who received the Ad26.COV2.S COVID-19 vaccine or a placebo.

The chain couples TRBV6-5 to TRBJ2-1; weak D call: TRBD1 (6 bases). Germline CDR1 is MNHEY and CDR2 is SVGAGI. This CDR3 region has 15 residues. The V and J ends lost 7 bases and 5 bases respectively, with 18 bases between them. The CDR3 DNA follows: TGTGCCAGCACTCAGTACGTAGAGGGGGACAATGAGCAGTTCTTC. This translates into CASTQYVEGDNEQFF.

Remarks on this clone: The identical CDR3 is also encoded by other nucleotide sequences in the sample. CDR3 loop: CSARDAYEQYF. The CDR3 DNA reads as TGCAGTGCTAGAGACGCCTACGAGCAGTACTTC. The rearrangement joins TRBV20-1 to TRBJ2-7; the D is unclear. Germline lookup yields CDR1 DFQATT and CDR2 SNEGSKA (reference sequence). This CDR3 comprises 11 residues. The V end was cut by 0 bases, the J end by 2 bases, with 2 bases between.

The rearrangement links TRBV24-1 to TRBJ1-5, with D perhaps TRBD1 (6 bases). The CDR3 has 17 residues. V lost 4 bases to trimming and J lost 4 bases, with 19 bases between them. The V gene's germline CDR1 is KGHDR and CDR2 SFDVKD. The CDR3 here is CATSEGSRAGVNQPQHF. The CDR3, as DNA: TGTGCCACCAGTGAGGGGTCTCGGGCAGGGGTTAATCAGCCCCAGCATTTT.

V is TRBV5-1 and J is TRBJ1-6; a weak D match, TRBD1 (5 bases). V was pared by 1 base and J by 7 bases, with 6 bases between. CDR1 SGHRS and CDR2 YFSETQ come from the germline V gene. This CDR3 comprises 13 residues. CDR3 loop: CASSLKGNSPLHF. In DNA form, the CDR3 reads TGCGCCAGCAGCTTGAAGGGGAATTCACCCCTCCACTTT.

The V gene is TRBV30, the J gene TRBJ1-5; TRBD1 matches 10 bases. Germline V gene lookup returns CDR1 GTSNPN and CDR2 SVGIG (reference sequence). V lost 2 bases to trimming and J lost 3 bases; unmatched junction nucleotides: 10. The CDR3 contains 17 residues. As DNA, the CDR3 is TGTGCCTGGAGTACCGGGACAGGGGTATGGGTCAATCAGCCCCAGCATTTT. It yields the protein CAWSTGTGVWVNQPQHF.

This chain uses TRBV13 with TRBJ1-1; no clear D gene. This CDR3 comprises 13 residues. V was cut by 6 bases and J by 2 bases, with 10 bases left in between. The germline V gene encodes CDR1 PRHDT and CDR2 FYEKMQ (reference sequence). The CDR3 here is CASRALINTEAFF. The DNA of the CDR3 is TGTGCCAGCAGGGCCCTTATAAACACTGAAGCTTTCTTT.

The gene calls are TRBV7-2 and TRBJ2-3; D is unclear. CDR1 and CDR2 from the germline V gene are SGHTA and FQGNSA. V gave up 1 base and J gave up 6 bases, with 8 bases separating them. This CDR3 spans 13 amino acids. The CDR3 DNA reads as TGTGCCAGCAGCTTAGTGTTCTTGGATACGCAGTATTTT. It codes for CASSLVFLDTQYF. Variable domain in full (rest from reference TRBV7-2 and TRBJ2-3): GAGVSQSPSNKVTEKGKDVELRCDPISGHTALYWYRQSLGQGLEFLIYFQGNSAPDKSGLPSDRFSAERTGGSVSTLTIQRTQQEDSAVYLCASSLVFLDTQYFGPGTRLTVL.

The chain couples TRBV6-2 or TRBV6-3 to TRBJ1-3, with D uncertain. V was shortened by 5 bases and J by 0 bases, with 11 bases between the two germline ends. From germline, CDR1 is MNHEY and CDR2 SVGEGT. The CDR3 contains 15 residues. In DNA form, the CDR3 reads TGTGCCAGCAGTCTACTAGGGAGCTCTGGAAACACCATATATTTT. Amino acids: CASSLLGSSGNTIYF.

This CDR3 reads CAWNHRTGRTGGYTF. CDR3 coding DNA: TGTGCCTGGAACCACCGGACAGGTCGTACGGGGGGCTACACCTTC. The chain joins TRBV30 to TRBJ1-2; 7 nucleotides match TRBD1. The CDR3 covers 15 residues. J lost 8 bases, V lost 4 bases, and 16 bases had no gene match. Germline V CDR1 and CDR2: GTSNPN, SVGIG (reference sequence).

This chain links TRBV5-4 with TRBJ2-5; 8 bases fit TRBD2. CDR3 length: 13 amino acids. J was trimmed by 5 bases and V by 5 bases; bases with no gene match: 5. The germline V gene has CDR1 SGHNT and CDR2 YYREEE (reference sequence). As DNA, the CDR3 is TGTGCCAGCAGATTAGCGGGATCGGAGACCCAGTACTTC. Protein product: CASRLAGSETQYF.

V and J are TRBV6-2 or TRBV6-3 and TRBJ1-1; D not certain. The V end was cut by 5 bases, the J end by 1 base, with 14 bases between. This CDR3 is 15 amino acids long. Germline V gene sequence: CDR1 MNHEY, CDR2 SVGEGT. CDR3 loop: CASSSPARGNTEAFF. The CDR3 nucleotides are TGTGCCAGCAGTAGTCCGGCACGGGGGAACACTGAAGCTTTCTTT.

The chain combines TRBV27 with TRBJ2-1, with 7 bases that match TRBD1. This CDR3 is 15 amino acids long. Germline values: CDR1 MNHEY, CDR2 SMNVEV (reference sequence). V lost 6 bases and J lost 0; bases outside the gene matches: 5. CDR3 region: CASSADRSSYNEQFF. Here the CDR3 DNA reads TGTGCCAGCAGCGCGGACAGGAGCTCCTACAATGAGCAGTTCTTC.

Details on this clone: Other DNA sequences in the sample encode the same CDR3. This chain links TRBV6-5 with TRBJ2-7; either TRBD1 or TRBD2 may fit D (5 bases each). Germline values: CDR1 MNHEY, CDR2 SVGAGI. The CDR3 length is 11 residues. Trimming shortened V by 2 bases and J by 6 bases, and 5 bases separated the two germline ends. As DNA, the CDR3 is TGTGCCAGCAGTTACGGGGGCGAGCAGTACTTC. This sequence encodes CASSYGGEQYF.

This clone was detected a few times. V is TRBV28 and J is TRBJ1-5; perhaps TRBD1 as D (6 bases). Trimming shortened V by 6 bases and J by 6 bases, and 18 bases separated the two germline ends. From germline, CDR1 is MDHEN and CDR2 SYDVKM. The CDR3 sequence is 15 residues long. The CDR3 sequence is CASSTGNRASQPQHF. The CDR3 bases are TGTGCCAGCAGCACGGGAAACAGGGCGAGTCAGCCCCAGCATTTT.

This clone was found a few times. This sequence joins TRBV25-1 and TRBJ2-7; 7 bases fit TRBD2. J gave up 0 bases and V 10 bases, and 9 bases lay outside the gene matches. This CDR3 is built from 14 residues. The V gene's germline CDR1 is MGHDK and CDR2 SYGVNS. The CDR3 sequence: CAIAGAGCSYEQYF. The CDR3 DNA follows: TGTGCCATCGCGGGAGCGGGGTGCTCCTACGAGCAGTACTTC.